These 18 T cell receptor beta chains were sequenced from one sample in a study of blood T cell repertoires in COVID-19. Generated by immunoSEQ multiplex PCR, the TCRdb table keeps only in-frame clones and is missing some. Among about 240,000 clones listed, roughly 86% were seen once. Sample: peripheral blood. Every receptor here comes from a man aged 80 or over with acute or convalescent COVID-19.

This chain joins TRBV19 and TRBJ2-6; possible D gene TRBD1, 6 bases. The CDR3 covers 18 residues. CDR1 is LNHDA and CDR2 is SQIVND in the germline V gene (reference sequence). Deletions cut 5 bases from V and 0 bases from J, with 17 bases between. Here the CDR3 reads CASSPYRATFSGANVLTF. The CDR3 DNA reads TGTGCCAGTAGTCCCTACAGGGCTACCTTCTCTGGGGCCAACGTCCTGACTTTC.

The genes are TRBV4-2 and TRBJ2-1, with D possibly matching TRBD2 (7 bases). Germline CDR1 and CDR2: LGHNA and YNFKEQ. V lost 3 bases, J lost 9 bases, and 24 bases lay in between. The CDR3 spans 17 residues. The CDR3 spells CASSQAEGGGPWGEQFF. In DNA form, the CDR3 reads TGTGCCAGCAGCCAGGCGGAGGGCGGGGGCCCTTGGGGTGAGCAGTTCTTC.

This clone was counted once. The V call is TRBV15, the J call TRBJ1-4; 7 bases agree with TRBD1. Germline V CDR1 and CDR2: LNHNV, YYDKDF (reference sequence). This CDR3 comprises 16 residues. Trimming took 6 bases from V and 0 from J; bases not matched to a gene: 7. CDR3 in amino acids: CATRSGGSPTNEKLFF. The CDR3 DNA sequence: TGTGCCACCAGGTCAGGGGGGAGTCCAACTAATGAAAAACTGTTTTTT.

In this sample, this clone turned up once. The genes are TRBV11-2 and TRBJ1-2, with TRBD1 matching 8 bases. The CDR3 extends over 14 amino acids. V was clipped by 1 base and J by 8 bases; unmatched bases: 6. In germline, CDR1 is SGHAT, CDR2 FQNNGV. The CDR3 coding sequence is TGTGCCAGCAGCTTAGCACAGGGGGAACGGGGCTACACCTTC. The encoded protein is CASSLAQGERGYTF.

The chain joins TRBV4-1 to TRBJ2-3; 7 nucleotides agree with TRBD1. CDR1 is MGHRA, CDR2 YSYEKL, per germline. V shed 11 bases and J 6 bases; nucleotides not matched to a gene: 14. CDR3 length: 14 amino acids. CDR3 in amino acids: CAGPRRTGGDTQYF. DNA of the CDR3: TGCGCCGGCCCCCGACGGACAGGCGGGGATACGCAGTATTTT.

J is TRBJ2-5 and V is TRBV7-9, with 12 bases identical to TRBD2. V shed 5 bases and J 5 bases; nucleotides not matched to a gene: 6. The CDR3 has 15 amino acids. Germline V gene lookup returns CDR1 SEHNR and CDR2 FQNEAQ (reference sequence). The chain's CDR3 is CASSRTSGTGETQYF. The CDR3 DNA follows: TGTGCCAGCAGCCGGACTAGCGGGACTGGGGAGACCCAGTACTTC.

This clone has a handful of counts. The chain carries TRBV4-2 and TRBJ1-1; D ambiguous. This CDR3 is 14 amino acids long. V was clipped by 3 bases and J by 1 base, with 9 bases between them. Germline V CDR1 and CDR2: LGHNA, YNFKEQ. CDR3 coding DNA: TGTGCCAGCAGCCACGTGGCGGCGAACACTGAAGCTTTCTTT. Protein product: CASSHVAANTEAFF.

This chain links TRBV4-2 with TRBJ2-1; the match to TRBD2 covers 9 bases. V was clipped by 1 base and J by 7 bases; unmatched bases: 11. The V gene's germline CDR1 is LGHNA and CDR2 YNFKEQ. This CDR3 spans 17 amino acids. CDR3 sequence: CASSQAEVAGGRNEQFF. The CDR3 bases are TGTGCCAGCAGCCAAGCGGAGGTGGCGGGGGGGCGGAATGAGCAGTTCTTC.

The rearrangement uses TRBV3-1 (or the pseudogene TRBV3-2) and TRBJ2-1; D possibly corresponds to TRBD2 (5 bases). CDR1 and CDR2 (germline): LGHDT, YNNKEL (reference sequence). Trimming shortened V by 8 bases and J by 4 bases, and 15 bases separated the two germline ends. The CDR3 length is 14 residues. CDR3 protein: CASGRAEAYNEQFF. The DNA of the CDR3 is TGTGCCAGCGGGCGAGCGGAGGCATACAATGAGCAGTTCTTC.

This chain links TRBV28 with TRBJ1-2; D is unresolved. The CDR3 has 13 residues. Germline lookup yields CDR1 MDHEN and CDR2 SYDVKM. Trimming left V 3 bases short and J 7 bases short, with 12 bases between. DNA for the CDR3: TGTGCCAGCAGTTTGGGTGGGCAGCTTGGCTACACCTTC. Amino acids: CASSLGGQLGYTF.

The V call is TRBV6-5, the J call TRBJ1-2, with D maybe TRBD1 (6 bases). The germline CDR1 and CDR2 sequences are MNHEY and SVGAGI. The CDR3 contains 14 residues. Trimming left V 5 bases short and J 7 bases short, with 17 bases between. For the CDR3, the DNA is TGTGCCAGCAGTCCCCTTGCAGGGGTAGGTGGCTACACCTTC. This encodes CASSPLAGVGGYTF.

The CDR3 loop is CASSPGRGSSYEQYF. The CDR3, as DNA: TGTGCCAGCTCCCCCGGGCGGGGGAGCTCCTACGAGCAGTACTTC. The chain combines TRBV18 with TRBJ2-7, with TRBD2 matching over 7 bases. J gave up 0 bases and V 6 bases, and 8 bases lay outside the gene matches. The CDR3 runs to 15 residues. Germline assignment: CDR1 KGHSH and CDR2 LQKENI.

The chain joins TRBV11-3 to TRBJ1-1; a possible D gene is TRBD1 (6 bases). The CDR3 has 16 amino acids. From germline, CDR1 is SGHNT and CDR2 YENEEA. Between the trimmed V and J ends, which lost 7 bases and 5 bases, there was a span of 23 bases. CDR3 amino acids: CASTQSMGRGWTEAFF. CDR3 in DNA: TGTGCCAGCACCCAGAGCATGGGCAGGGGATGGACTGAAGCTTTCTTT. Full variable domain (outside the CDR3, taken from reference TRBV11-3 and TRBJ1-1): EAGVVQSPRYKIIEKKQPVAFWCNPISGHNTLYWYLQNLGQGPELLIRYENEEAVDDSQLPKDRFSAERLKGVDSTLKIQPAELGDSAVYLCASTQSMGRGWTEAFFGQGTRLTVV.

This clone was seen only once. The chain is built from TRBV3-1 (or the pseudogene TRBV3-2) and TRBJ2-2, with no clear D. V was shortened by 0 bases and J by 7 bases, with 12 bases between the two germline ends. The germline CDR1 and CDR2 sequences are LGHDT and YNNKEL (reference sequence). The length of the CDR3 is 15 residues. CDR3 sequence (DNA): TGTGCCAGCAGCCAAGAGAGGTCACCGATCGGGGAGCTGTTTTTT. Translated: CASSQERSPIGELFF.

V usage is TRBV11-2 and J usage is TRBJ1-2; D unresolved. The CDR3 extends over 14 amino acids. CDR1 and CDR2 (germline): SGHAT, FQNNGV. The germline V and J ends were trimmed by 6 bases and 10 bases, with 21 bases remaining between them. CDR3 DNA: TGTGCCAGCAGTCTCGAGGGAGGGAACTACAACTACACCTTC. This sequence encodes CASSLEGGNYNYTF.

The genes are TRBV24-1 and TRBJ2-3; TRBD1 matches 10 bases. J gave up 4 bases and V 0 bases, and 6 bases lay outside the gene matches. From germline, CDR1 is KGHDR and CDR2 SFDVKD. This CDR3 is built from 17 residues. CDR3 protein: CATSDLQGTGAADTQYF. The CDR3 nucleotides read TGTGCCACCAGTGATTTGCAAGGGACAGGGGCCGCAGATACGCAGTATTTT.

The chain couples TRBV6-6 to TRBJ1-1; D perhaps matches TRBD1 (6 bases). With 5 bases removed from V and 6 bases from J, the gap between germline ends came to 13 bases. The CDR3 covers 13 residues. Germline CDR1 and CDR2: MNHNY and SVGAGI (reference sequence). The CDR3 bases are TGTGCCAGCAGTGGATATCAGGGGCCTGAAGCTTTCTTT. As protein: CASSGYQGPEAFF.

V gene TRBV27 combines with J gene TRBJ2-7, with 7 bases identical to TRBD2. Per germline, CDR1 MNHEY and CDR2 SMNVEV (reference sequence). J was trimmed by 7 bases and V by 4 bases; bases with no gene match: 10. This CDR3 has 14 amino acids. The CDR3 coding sequence is TGTGCCAGCAGTTACTCCACGGGCGGGGGAGAGCAGTACTTC. This gives the protein CASSYSTGGGEQYF.